A selection of T cell receptor beta chains follows, all from one sample in a study of cytomegalovirus exposure and HLA in healthy donors. Repertoires were generated with immunoSEQ multiplex PCR, while TCRdb's copy carries only in-frame clones and drops some. Of some 70,000 clones listed, approximately 58% are singletons. Material: PBMCs. Source of these receptors: a woman in her fifties or sixties in good health and CMV-seronegative. The CDR3 runs from the conserved cysteine through the conserved F or W. The D gene is left open where the match is weak. Size is stated for part of the rows, as once, few or many counts, or as a class when the clone is expanded.

size | J | V | D | length | CDR3 | DNA
NA | TRBJ1-2 | TRBV15 | TRBD1 | 15 | CATSSHDRGMGGYTF | TGTGCCACCAGCAGCCACGACAGGGGGATGGGTGGCTACACCTTC
NA | TRBJ1-1 | TRBV29-1 | NA | 13 | CSVQGRLNTEAFF | TGCAGCGTTCAGGGGCGGCTGAACACTGAAGCTTTCTTT
few | TRBJ1-2 | TRBV5-6 | TRBD1 | 14 | CASSSLGQGYGYTF | TGTGCCAGCAGCTCCCTGGGACAGGGCTATGGCTACACCTTC
few | TRBJ2-1 | TRBV7-9 | TRBD1 | 17 | CASSLAPGQGAYNEQFF | TGTGCCAGCAGCTTAGCCCCCGGGCAGGGGGCCTACAATGAGCAGTTCTTC
NA | TRBJ1-2 | TRBV7-9 | TRBD1 | 15 | CASRSMGQGRAGYTF | TGTGCCAGCAGATCCATGGGACAGGGAAGGGCTGGCTACACCTTC
NA | TRBJ1-2 | TRBV5-1 | NA | 12 | CASSAGYYGYTF | TGCGCCAGCAGCGCAGGGTACTATGGCTACACCTTC
NA | TRBJ2-5 | TRBV7-3 | NA | 14 | CASSLGDTRGTQYF | TGTGCCAGCAGCTTAGGGGACACCCGAGGGACCCAGTACTTC
NA | TRBJ2-3 | TRBV28 | NA | 13 | CASEGDRTDTQYF | TGTGCCAGCGAGGGGGACCGCACAGATACGCAGTATTTT
NA | TRBJ1-1 | TRBV6-5 | NA | 13 | CASSYVAGAEAFF | TGTGCCAGCAGTTATGTAGCAGGGGCTGAAGCTTTCTTT
few | TRBJ1-2 | TRBV7-9 | TRBD1 | 16 | CASSLSDRGLLDGYTF | TGTGCCAGCAGCCTTTCGGACAGGGGGCTTTTGGATGGCTACACCTTC
NA | TRBJ2-3 | TRBV29-1 | TRBD1 | 14 | CSVRQGTPTDTQYF | TGCAGCGTTAGACAGGGGACCCCCACAGATACGCAGTATTTT
NA | TRBJ2-2 | TRBV2 | TRBD1 | 15 | CASRFGTGNTGELFF | TGTGCCAGCAGGTTCGGGACAGGGAACACCGGGGAGCTGTTTTTT
NA | TRBJ2-7 | TRBV5-5 | NA | 14 | CASSLLTVSYEQYF | TGTGCCAGCAGCTTACTGACAGTTTCGTACGAGCAGTACTTC
few | TRBJ1-2 | TRBV5-1 | NA | 13 | CASSLGGAYGYTF | TGCGCCAGCAGCTTAGGGGGGGCCTATGGCTACACCTTC
NA | TRBJ2-7 | TRBV19 | NA | 14 | CASSMVGSSYEQYF | TGTGCCAGTAGTATGGTAGGGAGCTCCTACGAGCAGTACTTC
NA | TRBJ1-1 | TRBV4-1 | TRBD1 | 15 | CASSHPGQQSTEAFF | TGCGCCAGCAGCCATCCGGGACAGCAAAGCACTGAAGCTTTCTTT
NA | TRBJ2-1 | TRBV7-9 | TRBD2 | 15 | CASSSLAGGDNEQFF | TGTGCCAGCAGCTCCCTAGCGGGAGGGGACAATGAGCAGTTCTTC
few | TRBJ1-1 | TRBV7-2 | NA | 13 | CASSHDRNTEAFF | TGTGCCAGCAGCCATGACAGGAACACTGAAGCTTTCTTT
NA | TRBJ2-1 | TRBV7-2 | NA | 14 | CASTMTPSYNEQFF | TGTGCCAGCACAATGACACCGTCCTACAATGAGCAGTTCTTC
NA | TRBJ2-7 | TRBV5-4 | TRBD1 | 14 | CASSAGQGPYEQYF | TGTGCCAGCAGCGCGGGACAGGGTCCCTACGAGCAGTACTTC
NA | TRBJ2-7 | TRBV9 | NA | 17 | CASSVSPTDGRLREQYF | TGTGCCAGCAGCGTATCCCCAACCGACGGGAGATTGAGGGAGCAGTACTTC
few | TRBJ2-1 | TRBV5-1 | TRBD2 | 15 | CASSYLTSGYNEQFF | TGCGCCAGCAGCTATCTTACTAGCGGATACAATGAGCAGTTCTTC
NA | TRBJ2-2 | TRBV4-2 | TRBD2 | 17 | CASSQVGTSGRPGELFF | TGTGCCAGCAGCCAGGTCGGGACTAGCGGGAGGCCCGGGGAGCTGTTTTTT
NA | TRBJ2-1 | TRBV5-6 | NA | 19 | CASSLYFGGPRNSYNEQFF | TGTGCCAGCAGCTTGTACTTTGGCGGCCCACGGAACTCCTACAATGAGCAGTTCTTC
NA | TRBJ1-4 | TRBV6-5 | NA | 14 | CASTSTPGDEKLFF | TGTGCCAGCACATCGACACCCGGGGATGAAAAACTGTTTTTT
NA | TRBJ1-2 | TRBV5-1 | TRBD1 | 16 | CASSIGTAQELYGYTF | TGCGCCAGCAGCATTGGGACAGCCCAAGAACTCTATGGCTACACCTTC
few | TRBJ1-4 | TRBV10-3 | TRBD1 | 17 | CAISDGTGNGFGEKLFF | TGTGCCATCAGTGACGGGACAGGGAACGGGTTCGGAGAAAAACTGTTTTTT
NA | TRBJ1-5 | TRBV7-3 | TRBD1 | 18 | CASSLIGTGKGSNQPQHF | TGTGCCAGCAGCTTAATTGGGACAGGGAAGGGGAGCAATCAGCCCCAGCATTTT
NA | TRBJ1-1 | TRBV5-6 | NA | 16 | CASSLAPTEMNTEAFF | TGTGCCAGCAGCTTGGCTCCGACAGAAATGAACACTGAAGCTTTCTTT
NA | TRBJ1-2 | TRBV5-6 | NA | 16 | CASSLGGPGVPYGYTF | TGTGCCAGCAGCTTGGGTGGGCCAGGGGTACCCTATGGCTACACCTTC
NA | TRBJ2-7 | TRBV28 | TRBD2 | 14 | CASSFASGTYEQYF | TGTGCCAGCAGTTTTGCTAGCGGGACCTACGAGCAGTACTTC
NA | TRBJ2-7 | TRBV28 | TRBD2 | 16 | CASSATVLAGVDEQYF | TGTGCCAGCAGTGCCACCGTACTAGCGGGAGTGGACGAGCAGTACTTC
NA | TRBJ2-3 | TRBV7-8 | NA | 13 | CASSEIRGNTQYF | TGTGCCAGCAGCGAAATCCGGGGGAATACGCAGTATTTT
NA | TRBJ1-1 | TRBV5-1 | NA | 14 | CASSSREGSTEAFF | TGCGCCAGCAGCTCAAGGGAGGGTAGCACTGAAGCTTTCTTT
few | TRBJ2-2 | TRBV10-3 | NA | 13 | CAISRQAAGELFF | TGTGCCATCAGTCGACAGGCAGCCGGGGAGCTGTTTTTT
NA | TRBJ2-2 | TRBV19 | NA | 13 | CASSPRGIGELFF | TGTGCCAGTAGTCCGCGAGGGATCGGGGAGCTGTTTTTT
NA | TRBJ2-7 | TRBV30 | TRBD2 | 14 | CAWSVASGLYEQYF | TGTGCCTGGAGTGTTGCTAGCGGGCTCTACGAGCAGTACTTC
NA | TRBJ1-1 | TRBV28 | NA | 18 | CASSLFGRATATNTEAFF | TGTGCCAGCAGTTTATTTGGAAGGGCGACAGCGACAAACACTGAAGCTTTCTTT
NA | TRBJ2-6 | TRBV19 | NA | 14 | CASSPGSGANVLTF | TGTGCCAGTAGCCCCGGCTCTGGGGCCAACGTCCTGACTTTC
NA | TRBJ2-5 | TRBV5-6 | TRBD1 | 14 | CASTKTGGEETQYF | TGTGCCAGCACCAAGACAGGGGGCGAGGAGACCCAGTACTTC
NA | TRBJ2-3 | TRBV7-9 | TRBD1 | 16 | CASSPPGIGGVDTQYF | TGTGCCAGCAGCCCGCCCGGGATAGGGGGCGTGGATACGCAGTATTTT